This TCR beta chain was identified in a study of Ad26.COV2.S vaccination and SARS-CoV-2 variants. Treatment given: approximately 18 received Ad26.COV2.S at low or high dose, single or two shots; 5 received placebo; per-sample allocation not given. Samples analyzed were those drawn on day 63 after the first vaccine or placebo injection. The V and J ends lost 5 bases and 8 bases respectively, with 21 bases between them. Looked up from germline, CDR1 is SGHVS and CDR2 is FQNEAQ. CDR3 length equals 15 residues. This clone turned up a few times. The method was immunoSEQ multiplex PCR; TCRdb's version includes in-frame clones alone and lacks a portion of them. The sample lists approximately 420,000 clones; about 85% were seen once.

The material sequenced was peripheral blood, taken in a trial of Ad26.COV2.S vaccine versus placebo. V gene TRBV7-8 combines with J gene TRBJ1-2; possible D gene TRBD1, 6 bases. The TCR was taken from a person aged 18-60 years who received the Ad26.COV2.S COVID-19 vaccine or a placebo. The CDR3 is CASSTEGDGRVGYTF. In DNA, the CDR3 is TGTGCCAGCAGCACCGAGGGGGACGGGAGGGTCGGCTACACCTTC.